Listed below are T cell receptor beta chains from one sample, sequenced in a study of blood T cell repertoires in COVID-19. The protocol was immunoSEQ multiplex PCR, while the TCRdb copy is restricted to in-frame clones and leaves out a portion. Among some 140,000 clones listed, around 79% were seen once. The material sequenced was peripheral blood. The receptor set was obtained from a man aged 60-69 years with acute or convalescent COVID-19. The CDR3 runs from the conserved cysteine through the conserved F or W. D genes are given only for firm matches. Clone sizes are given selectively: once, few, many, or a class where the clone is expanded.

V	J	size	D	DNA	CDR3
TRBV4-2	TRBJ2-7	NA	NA	TGTGCCAGCAGCCAAGATCTTCTAAACTACGAGCAGTACTTC	CASSQDLLNYEQYF
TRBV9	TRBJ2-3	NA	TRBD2	TGTGCCAGCAGTTGGACTAGCGGGTTTAGCACAGATACGCAGTATTTT	CASSWTSGFSTDTQYF
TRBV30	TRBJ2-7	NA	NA	TGTGCCTGGAGTGTACGGGGGAGCGAGCAGTACTTC	CAWSVRGSEQYF
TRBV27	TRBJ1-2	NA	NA	TGTGCCAGCAGTTCATTTAGTAGTCCTGGTTATGGCTACACCTTC	CASSSFSSPGYGYTF
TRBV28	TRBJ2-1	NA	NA	TGTGCCAGCCTTTTGGCAGGGGCGGACAATGAGCAGTTCTTC	CASLLAGADNEQFF
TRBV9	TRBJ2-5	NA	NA	TGTGCCAGCAGCGTAGACGGGAGCGTCGGGCAGACCCAGTACTTC	CASSVDGSVGQTQYF
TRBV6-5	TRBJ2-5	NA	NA	TGTGCCAGCAGTTACTCGGCGGCGTGGCGGGAGACCCAGTACTTC	CASSYSAAWRETQYF
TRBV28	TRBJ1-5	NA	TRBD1	TGTGCCAGCAGGCGTGACAGGGTTCAGCCCCAGCATTTT	CASRRDRVQPQHF
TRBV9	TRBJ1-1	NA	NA	TGTGCCAGCAGCCCCCAGGGTCTCTGGAACACTGAAGCTTTCTTT	CASSPQGLWNTEAFF
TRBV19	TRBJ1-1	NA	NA	TGTGCCAGTAGTCTAACCCCCTGGGGACTGGCTGAAGCTTTCTTT	CASSLTPWGLAEAFF
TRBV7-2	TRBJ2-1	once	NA	TGTGCCAGCAGCTTAGATCAATACAATGAGCAGTTCTTC	CASSLDQYNEQFF
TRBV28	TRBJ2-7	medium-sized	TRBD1	TGTGCCAGCACTCCAAAGGGGAGACAGGGGCCTTCCTACGAGCAGTACTTC	CASTPKGRQGPSYEQYF
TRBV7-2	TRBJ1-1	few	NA	TGTGCCAGCAGCCCAACAACAGGATATTTGAACACTGAAGCTTTCTTT	CASSPTTGYLNTEAFF
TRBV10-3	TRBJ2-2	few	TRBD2	TGTGCCATCAGTGAGACGGGAGGGTCCGGGGAGCTGTTTTTT	CAISETGGSGELFF
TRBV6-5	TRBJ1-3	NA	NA	TGTGCCAGCGGGGAGGCATTTCGAAACACCATATATTTT	CASGEAFRNTIYF
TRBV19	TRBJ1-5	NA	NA	TGTGCCAGTAGTATAGCTGGGAGTTTCAATCAGCCCCAGCATTTT	CASSIAGSFNQPQHF
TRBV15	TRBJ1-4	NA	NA	TGTGCCACCAGCAGAGCCCTAGTGTCCGCAACTAATGAAAAACTGTTTTTT	CATSRALVSATNEKLFF
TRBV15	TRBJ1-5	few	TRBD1	TGTGCCACCAGCAGAGAAAAACTCACCGGGACAGGAATCAATCAGCCCCAGCATTTT	CATSREKLTGTGINQPQHF
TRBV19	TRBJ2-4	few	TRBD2	TGTGCCAGTAGTATAGCGGGAGGGAACATTCAGTACTTC	CASSIAGGNIQYF
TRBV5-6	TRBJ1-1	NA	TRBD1	TGTGCCAGCAGCTCCCCGGGACAGCGCACTGAAGCTTTCTTT	CASSSPGQRTEAFF
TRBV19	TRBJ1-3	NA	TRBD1	TGTGCCAGTAGTATTCGGGCAGGGGGTGCCAGCTCTGGAAACACCATATATTTT	CASSIRAGGASSGNTIYF
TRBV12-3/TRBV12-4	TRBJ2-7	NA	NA	TGTGCCAGCAGTTTATTCGGGGGCTACGAGCAGTACTTC	CASSLFGGYEQYF
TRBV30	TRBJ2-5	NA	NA	TGTGCCTGGAGTGTACTGGGGGCGCGGGAGACCCAGTACTTC	CAWSVLGARETQYF
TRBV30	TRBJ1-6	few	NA	TGTGCCTGGAACGACGGAACAGTTTTTTCACCCCTCCACTTT	CAWNDGTVFSPLHF
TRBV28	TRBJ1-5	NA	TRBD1	TGTGCCAGCAGGCCTGGGACAGGTTTTCAGCCCCAGCATTTT	CASRPGTGFQPQHF
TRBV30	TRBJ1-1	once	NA	TGTGCCTGGGATAGAAACACTGAAGCTTTCTTT	CAWDRNTEAFF
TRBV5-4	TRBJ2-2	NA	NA	TGTGCCAGCAGCACTCGGGCCCCCGGGGGCGGGGAGCTGTTTTTT	CASSTRAPGGGELFF
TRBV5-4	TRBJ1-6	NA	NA	TGTGCCAGCAGCACGGGGGTGAATTCACCCCTCCACTTT	CASSTGVNSPLHF
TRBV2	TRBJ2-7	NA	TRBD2	TGTGCCACCGTACTAGCGGGCATACAGGAGCAGTACTTC	CATVLAGIQEQYF
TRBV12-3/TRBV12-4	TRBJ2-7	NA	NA	TGTGCCAGCAGTTCTTCAACGGGGTACGAGCAGTACTTC	CASSSSTGYEQYF
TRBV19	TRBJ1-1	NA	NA	TGTGCCAGTAGTGTGCAGGGAGGCACTGAAGCTTTCTTT	CASSVQGGTEAFF
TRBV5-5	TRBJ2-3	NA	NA	TGTGCCAGCAGCCTATGGTTGATCACAGGGACAGATACGCAGTATTTT	CASSLWLITGTDTQYF
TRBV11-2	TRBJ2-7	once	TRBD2	TGTGCCAGCAGCTTAGAACCGGGACTAGCGATCTACGAGCAGTACTTC	CASSLEPGLAIYEQYF
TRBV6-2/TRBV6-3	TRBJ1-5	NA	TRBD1	TGTGCCAGCAGTCCCTCGTCTACTGACAGGGCGAGGAATCAGCCCCAGCATTTT	CASSPSSTDRARNQPQHF
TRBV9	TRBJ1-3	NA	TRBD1	TGTGCCAGCAGCGTGGACAGGGGTGTAAGAAACACCATATATTTT	CASSVDRGVRNTIYF
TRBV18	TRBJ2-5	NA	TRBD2	TGTGCCAGCTCACTGACTAAGACAGCGGGGGTACAAGAGACCCAGTACTTC	CASSLTKTAGVQETQYF
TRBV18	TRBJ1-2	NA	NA	TGTGCCAGCTCACCCGCATGGGGCGGCTACACCTTC	CASSPAWGGYTF
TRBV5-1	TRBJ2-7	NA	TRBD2	TGCGCCAGCAGCTTGAGAAGCGGGAGAGACCACGAGCAGTACTTC	CASSLRSGRDHEQYF
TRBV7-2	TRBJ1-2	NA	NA	TGTGCCAGCAGCTTAGATAGTGCGTCGAGCTATGGCTACACCTTC	CASSLDSASSYGYTF
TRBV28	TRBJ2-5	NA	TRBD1	TGTGCCAGCATCTCAGGGGGCCACCAAGAGACCCAGTACTTC	CASISGGHQETQYF
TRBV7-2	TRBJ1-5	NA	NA	TGTGCCAGCAGCTTAGCCAGGGGAGATCAGCCCCAGCATTTT	CASSLARGDQPQHF
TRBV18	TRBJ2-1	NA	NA	TGTGCCAGCTCGCCTAAACTAGAGAATGAGCAGTTCTTC	CASSPKLENEQFF
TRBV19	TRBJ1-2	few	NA	TGTGCCAGTAGTATGGGCGCGACTGGCTACACCTTC	CASSMGATGYTF
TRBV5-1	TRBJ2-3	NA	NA	TGCGCCAGCAGCACTAGCCAACCCCGCACAGATACGCAGTATTTT	CASSTSQPRTDTQYF
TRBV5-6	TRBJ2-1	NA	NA	TGTGCCAGCAGCGTTTACAGGGGACTCTACAATGAGCAGTTCTTC	CASSVYRGLYNEQFF
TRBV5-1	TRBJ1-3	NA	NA	TGCGCCAGCAGCTTGGACCCAGGCCCTGGAAACACCATATATTTT	CASSLDPGPGNTIYF
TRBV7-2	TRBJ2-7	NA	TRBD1	TGTGCCAGCAGCCGCGACAGGGCCTACGAGCAGTACTTC	CASSRDRAYEQYF
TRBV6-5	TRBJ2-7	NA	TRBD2	TGTGCAGGGGGACTAGCGGGAGGTGAGCAGTACTTC	CAGGLAGGEQYF
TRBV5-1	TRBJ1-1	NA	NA	TGCGCCAGCAGCGACTACCCCGTTCGGAATGAAGCTTTCTTT	CASSDYPVRNEAFF